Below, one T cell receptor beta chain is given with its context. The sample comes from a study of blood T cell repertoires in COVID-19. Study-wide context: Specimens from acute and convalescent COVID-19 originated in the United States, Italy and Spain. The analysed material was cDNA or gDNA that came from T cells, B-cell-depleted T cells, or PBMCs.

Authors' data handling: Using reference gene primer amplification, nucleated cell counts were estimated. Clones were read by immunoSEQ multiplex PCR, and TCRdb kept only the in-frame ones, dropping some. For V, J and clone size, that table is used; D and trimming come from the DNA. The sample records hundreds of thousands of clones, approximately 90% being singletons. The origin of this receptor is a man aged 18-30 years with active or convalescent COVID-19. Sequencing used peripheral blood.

As DNA, the CDR3 is TGTGCCACCAGTGACGCTCCTCCGGGACAGGGGGCGCAGAATGAGCAGTTCTTC. It specifies CATSDAPPGQGAQNEQFF. The rearrangement joins TRBV24-1 to TRBJ2-1, with 12 bases identical to TRBD1. Germline CDR1 and CDR2: KGHDR and SFDVKD. The CDR3 consists of 18 residues. Germline trimming cut 4 bases from V and 7 bases from J; bases unmatched to any gene: 13.